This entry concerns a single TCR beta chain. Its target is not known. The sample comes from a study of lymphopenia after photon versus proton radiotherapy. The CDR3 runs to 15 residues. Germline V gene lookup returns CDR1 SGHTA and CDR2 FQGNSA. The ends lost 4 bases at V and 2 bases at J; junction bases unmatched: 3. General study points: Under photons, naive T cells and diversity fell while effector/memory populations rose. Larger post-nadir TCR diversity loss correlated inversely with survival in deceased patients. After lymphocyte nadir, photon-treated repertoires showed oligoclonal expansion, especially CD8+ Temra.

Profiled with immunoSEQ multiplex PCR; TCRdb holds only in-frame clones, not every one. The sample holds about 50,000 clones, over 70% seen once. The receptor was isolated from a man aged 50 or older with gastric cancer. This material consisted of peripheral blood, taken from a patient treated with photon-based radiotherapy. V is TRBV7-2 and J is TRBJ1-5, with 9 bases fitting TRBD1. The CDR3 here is CASSSQGAGNQPQHF. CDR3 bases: TGTGCCAGCAGCTCACAGGGGGCTGGCAATCAGCCCCAGCATTTT.